These T cell receptor beta chains were read from a single sample in a study of beta chain features in type 1 diabetes. Measured with immunoSEQ multiplex PCR; TCRdb has only the in-frame clones, and not every one. The data contain some 270,000 clones, under 13% of them singletons. Sample: naive CD4+ T cells from blood. The receptors here all came from a man aged 25-45 years with type 1 diabetes. The CDR3 runs from the conserved cysteine through the conserved F or W. D genes are given only for firm matches. A row's size may be missing; if present it is once, few, many or a size class.

j_call | clone_size | d_call | v_call | cdr3_nt | cdr3_aa
TRBJ2-6 | few | NA | TRBV5-4 | TGTGCCAGCAGCCTCCAGTCTGGGGCCAACGTCCTGACTTTC | CASSLQSGANVLTF
TRBJ1-4 | NA | NA | TRBV18 | TGTGCCAGCTCCCCAGGCGGGGCAGAAAAACTGTTTTTT | CASSPGGAEKLFF
TRBJ1-2 | NA | NA | TRBV4-2 | TGTGCCAGCAGCCAAGACAGGGAAGGTGGCTACACCTTC | CASSQDREGGYTF
TRBJ2-2 | NA | NA | TRBV9 | TGTGCCAGCAGCGTAGCCATGCAGGAGAACACCGGGGAGCTGTTTTTT | CASSVAMQENTGELFF
TRBJ2-3 | NA | NA | TRBV30 | TGTGCCTGGAGTGGGTCTACGGATACGCAGTATTTT | CAWSGSTDTQYF
TRBJ2-7 | NA | TRBD1 | TRBV5-4 | TGTGCCAGCAGCTTGACCCTGGGACAGGCCGCCGGCTACGAGCAGTACTTC | CASSLTLGQAAGYEQYF
TRBJ2-3 | few | TRBD1 | TRBV18 | TGTGCCAGCTCACCAGGACAGGTTCTTAGCACAGATACGCAGTATTTT | CASSPGQVLSTDTQYF
TRBJ2-6 | NA | NA | TRBV18 | TGTGCCAGCTCACCGTTTACGGGGGGCACTGGGGCCAACGTCCTGACTTTC | CASSPFTGGTGANVLTF
TRBJ2-1 | NA | TRBD1 | TRBV5-1 | TGCGCCAGCAGCTTGGGGACAGGGAGGTTGAATGAGCAGTTCTTC | CASSLGTGRLNEQFF
TRBJ1-1 | NA | TRBD1 | TRBV7-2 | TGTGCCAGCAGCGCGCCGGGACAGGGTTTCACTGAAGCTTTCTTT | CASSAPGQGFTEAFF
TRBJ1-4 | NA | TRBD1 | TRBV11-2 | TGTGCCAGCAGCCGTCCGGGACAGGGATTGGGTCCCAATGAAAAACTGTTTTTT | CASSRPGQGLGPNEKLFF
TRBJ1-2 | few | NA | TRBV6-1 | TGTGCCAGCAGTGAGGGGGCCGCGGGGGACTATGGCTACACCTTC | CASSEGAAGDYGYTF
TRBJ1-3 | NA | TRBD1 | TRBV9 | TGTGCCAGCAGCCCGGGGACAGTAGGAAACACCATATATTTT | CASSPGTVGNTIYF
TRBJ2-7 | few | TRBD2 | TRBV6-5 | TGTGCCAGCAGGCCGGGACTAGCGGGTACCTACGAGCAGTACTTC | CASRPGLAGTYEQYF
TRBJ2-1 | few | NA | TRBV29-1 | TGCAGCGGATCCGGGACTCAGAGGGGCCTGGGTGAGCAGTTCTTC | CSGSGTQRGLGEQFF
TRBJ2-3 | NA | NA | TRBV11-2 | TGTGCCAGCAGCTTAAACTCGATGGCAGATACGCAGTATTTT | CASSLNSMADTQYF
TRBJ1-4 | NA | NA | TRBV5-1 | TGCGCCAGCAGCGGACCAGGGGCAACTAATGAAAAACTGTTTTTT | CASSGPGATNEKLFF
TRBJ1-1 | NA | NA | TRBV14 | TGTGCCAGCAGCCAGAGCTTGAACACTGAAGCTTTCTTT | CASSQSLNTEAFF
TRBJ2-1 | few | NA | TRBV9 | TGTGCCAGCAGCGTGCGGGGCTCCTACAATGAGCAGTTCTTC | CASSVRGSYNEQFF
TRBJ2-3 | few | NA | TRBV7-9 | TGTGCCAGCAGCATCGGGACAACCTCGGATACGCAGTATTTT | CASSIGTTSDTQYF
TRBJ1-6 | few | NA | TRBV5-1 | TGCGCCAGCAGAGGGGGAAGCGGAATTAATTCACCCCTCCACTTT | CASRGGSGINSPLHF
TRBJ1-2 | NA | NA | TRBV6-1 | TGTGCCAGCAGTGAATTCGCTAACTATGGCTACACCTTC | CASSEFANYGYTF
TRBJ2-7 | once | TRBD1 | TRBV2 | TGTGCCAGCAGTAGGCAGGGGGTCCCCTACGAGCAGTACTTC | CASSRQGVPYEQYF
TRBJ2-7 | NA | NA | TRBV7-9 | TGTGCCAGCAGCTCAGTGGGTCAACAGGGCTACGAGCAGTACTTC | CASSSVGQQGYEQYF
TRBJ1-2 | NA | TRBD1 | TRBV7-2 | TGTGCCAGCAGCTTCGACCGACAGGGTGGCGGCTACACCTTC | CASSFDRQGGGYTF
TRBJ1-1 | NA | NA | TRBV19 | TGTGCCAGTAGCTCTATTAGGGGAAAGGGGACTGAAGCTTTCTTT | CASSSIRGKGTEAFF
TRBJ1-4 | once | TRBD1 | TRBV6-5 | TGTGCCAGCAGTTCCCGTAGGGGGCGTAGTGAAAAACTGTTTTTT | CASSSRRGRSEKLFF
TRBJ2-5 | NA | NA | TRBV19 | TGTGCCAGTAGCTCGGGGGAGACCCAGTACTTC | CASSSGETQYF
TRBJ2-4 | NA | NA | TRBV4-3 | TGCGCCAGCAGCCAAGAGGGAGGAAACATTCAGTACTTC | CASSQEGGNIQYF
TRBJ1-2 | NA | TRBD1 | TRBV7-9 | TGTGCCAGCAGCGATATGGGACAGGGGAGAGGTGGCTACACCTTC | CASSDMGQGRGGYTF
TRBJ2-2 | few | NA | TRBV19 | TGTGCCAGTAAGGCGGAGATTAACACCGGGGAGCTGTTTTTT | CASKAEINTGELFF
TRBJ1-5 | NA | NA | TRBV6-6 | TGTGCCAGCAGACCCCAACAGCATCAGCCCCAGCATTTT | CASRPQQHQPQHF
TRBJ2-1 | few | TRBD2 | TRBV5-1 | TGCGCCAGCAGCGGCCCTAGCGGAGGTATAGAGAATGAGCAGTTCTTC | CASSGPSGGIENEQFF
TRBJ1-1 | NA | NA | TRBV30 | TGTGCCTGGAGTGTACAGGCTGAAGCTTTCTTT | CAWSVQAEAFF
TRBJ2-1 | few | NA | TRBV5-1 | TGCGCCAGCAGCCTCTCGGATGAGCAGTTCTTC | CASSLSDEQFF
TRBJ2-7 | NA | NA | TRBV30 | TGTGCCTGGAGAACGGGTTCCTACGAGCAGTACTTC | CAWRTGSYEQYF
TRBJ2-7 | few | NA | TRBV27 | TGTGCCAGCAGTAGTTTGAGCCCTCCCTACGAGCAGTACTTC | CASSSLSPPYEQYF
TRBJ2-2 | NA | TRBD1 | TRBV7-2 | TGTGCCAGCAGCGCGGGACAGGGGCCTAACACCGGGGAGCTGTTTTTT | CASSAGQGPNTGELFF
TRBJ2-4 | NA | TRBD2 | TRBV25-1 | TGTGCCAGCAGTGAATGGGGCAGCGGGGACGAAAACATTCAGTACTTC | CASSEWGSGDENIQYF
TRBJ2-7 | few | NA | TRBV5-1 | TGCGCCAGCAGCTTGGACAGGGATGTCGAGCAGTACTTC | CASSLDRDVEQYF
TRBJ1-2 | NA | NA | TRBV28 | TGTGCCAGCAGTTCCGGGAACCAGAACTATGGCTACACCTTC | CASSSGNQNYGYTF
TRBJ1-1 | NA | NA | TRBV6-6 | TGTGCCAGCATCACCGAGCCGAACACTGAAGCTTTCTTT | CASITEPNTEAFF
TRBJ1-2 | few | NA | TRBV2 | TGTGCCAGCAGTGAAGGGGAGAACTATGGCTACACCTTC | CASSEGENYGYTF
TRBJ1-4 | few | NA | TRBV29-1 | TGCAGCGTTGAAGGGGCAGGGTCAATGTTTTTT | CSVEGAGSMFF
TRBJ2-5 | few | NA | TRBV5-1 | TGCGCCAGCAGCTTGACCCCGGGGGAGACCCAGTACTTC | CASSLTPGETQYF
TRBJ2-2 | NA | TRBD1 | TRBV7-9 | TGTGCCAGCAGGCGGACAGGGGATAACACCGGGGAGCTGTTTTTT | CASRRTGDNTGELFF
TRBJ1-2 | NA | TRBD1 | TRBV29-1 | TGCAGCGGCGGGACAGGGCAGGATGGCTACACCTTC | CSGGTGQDGYTF
TRBJ1-2 | NA | NA | TRBV7-2 | TGTGCCAGCAGCTTATCTCAGGGCTATGGCTACACCTTC | CASSLSQGYGYTF
TRBJ1-1 | NA | NA | TRBV30 | TGTGCCTGGAGAAGACAGGCGAACACTGAAGCTTTCTTT | CAWRRQANTEAFF
TRBJ1-2 | NA | NA | TRBV2 | TGTGCCAGCAGCGCCGGGGTCTATGGCTACACCTTC | CASSAGVYGYTF